This is a list of T cell receptor beta chains from one sample in a study of T cells after yellow fever vaccination. TCRdb called the 5' RACE reads again in MiXCR, with one record for every CDR3 protein. Of around 610,000 distinct CDR3 sequences listed, roughly 14% are singletons. This specimen consisted of PBMCs, obtained on the day of the yellow fever booster vaccination. These receptor sequences come from a man younger than 40 who received the YFV17D yellow fever vaccine. Each CDR3 is given with its conserved first and last residue. A D gene is named only where the DNA matches it firmly. Some rows mark clone size as missing; the rest say once, few, many or name a class of expanded clone.

d_call	clone_size	v_call	j_call	cdr3_nt	cdr3_aa
NA	NA	TRBV24-1	TRBJ2-1	TGTGCCACCAGTGATTTGCGCAGGGCATACAATGAGCAGTTCTTC	CATSDLRRAYNEQFF
NA	few	TRBV6-5	TRBJ2-2	TGTGCCAGCATGAGGGTGGCCGGGGAGCTGTTTTTT	CASMRVAGELFF
NA	NA	TRBV20-1	TRBJ2-3	TGCAGTGCTGGAACGAGCACAGATACGCAGTATTTT	CSAGTSTDTQYF
NA	few	TRBV29-1	TRBJ2-7	TGCAGCGCAACAGGGCCAGGGTCCTCCTACGAGCAGTACTTC	CSATGPGSSYEQYF
TRBD1	few	TRBV5-1	TRBJ1-1	TGCGCCAGCAGCCAAGACAGGGCGGACACTGAAGCTTTCTTT	CASSQDRADTEAFF
NA	few	TRBV5-1	TRBJ2-3	TGCGCCAGCAGCTTGCCCAGCGACCACACAGATACGCAGTATTTT	CASSLPSDHTDTQYF
NA	few	TRBV6-6	TRBJ2-7	TGTGCCAGCAAAGTGAGTTCCTACGAGCAGTACTTC	CASKVSSYEQYF
NA	NA	TRBV4-3	TRBJ2-1	TGCGCCAGCAGCCAAGGGATCAGTGGGTACTACAATGAGCAGTTCTTC	CASSQGISGYYNEQFF
TRBD2	NA	TRBV20-1	TRBJ2-7	TGCAGTGCTAGTAGCGGGAGTGGCTACGAGCAGTACTTC	CSASSGSGYEQYF
NA	NA	TRBV20-1	TRBJ2-3	TGCAGTGCCGTGCGGGCTAGCGGCACAGATACGCAGTATTTT	CSAVRASGTDTQYF
NA	NA	TRBV19	TRBJ2-1	NA	CASSIRARAENNEQFF
NA	few	TRBV5-1	TRBJ2-7	TGCGCCAGCAGCCCCCAGGGAGAACGGAAGCAGTACTTC	CASSPQGERKQYF
NA	NA	TRBV29-1	TRBJ2-6	TGCAGCGTTGAGCAGGGCTCTGGGGCCAACGTCCTGACTTTC	CSVEQGSGANVLTF
TRBD1	NA	TRBV3-1	TRBJ1-6	TGTGCCAGCAGCCCGGGACAGGGAAAATCACCCCTCCACTTT	CASSPGQGKSPLHF
NA	few	TRBV20-1	TRBJ2-5	TGCAGTGCTGGGGGGAGCCCCCTAGACGGGAGAGAGACCCAGTACTTC	CSAGGSPLDGRETQYF
TRBD2	few	TRBV5-1	TRBJ2-7	TGCGCCAGCGACCCCGGGACTAGCGACTCCTACGAGCAGTACTTC	CASDPGTSDSYEQYF
NA	few	TRBV3-1	TRBJ2-7	TGTGCCAGCAGCCCCGTGGCTAGCGTATCCTACGAGCAGTACTTC	CASSPVASVSYEQYF
NA	few	TRBV30	TRBJ2-7	TGTGCCTGGACTGACCTTAACGAGCAGTACTTC	CAWTDLNEQYF
TRBD2	NA	TRBV5-1	TRBJ2-1	TGCGCCAGCAGCTACGGGACTAGCTCCTACAATGAGCAGTTCTTC	CASSYGTSSYNEQFF
TRBD2	NA	TRBV7-2	TRBJ2-7	TGTGCCAGCAGCACCCGGACTAGCGGGGCTTACGAGCAGTACTTC	CASSTRTSGAYEQYF
NA	NA	TRBV6-2/TRBV6-3	TRBJ1-2	TGTGCCAGCCGACCCTCCGACAATAACTATGGCTACACCTTC	CASRPSDNNYGYTF
NA	few	TRBV20-1	TRBJ2-7	TGCAGTGCTACCAGCTGGGGCCCCTCCGAGCAGTACTTC	CSATSWGPSEQYF
NA	NA	TRBV20-1	TRBJ2-7	TGCAGTGCTAGAGATCCCACCGGGACCCACGAGCAGTACTTC	CSARDPTGTHEQYF
NA	few	TRBV12-3/TRBV12-4	TRBJ2-3	TGTGCCAGCAGTGGGGGACTCAAAGGCTATACGCAGTATTTT	CASSGGLKGYTQYF
TRBD2	few	TRBV6-1	TRBJ2-7	TGTGCCAGCAGTGCGGGGGGGCTCTTGGTCGAGCAGTACTTC	CASSAGGLLVEQYF
TRBD1	few	TRBV27	TRBJ2-2	TGTGCCAGCAGGACCGGGACAGTAAACACCGGGGAGCTGTTTTTT	CASRTGTVNTGELFF
NA	few	TRBV30	TRBJ2-7	TGTGCCTGGAGTAGACGGGAACGGAGGGAGCAGTACTTC	CAWSRRERREQYF
TRBD2	NA	TRBV27	TRBJ2-5	TGTGCCAGCAGTTTAGGGCTAGCGGAGGTAAAGACCCAGTACTTC	CASSLGLAEVKTQYF
NA	few	TRBV9	TRBJ1-2	TGTGCCAGCAGCTCTACAGGACCGTACTATGGCTACACCTTC	CASSSTGPYYGYTF
NA	many	TRBV28	TRBJ2-7	TGTGCCAGCAGCTGGGGAAATGGGGGCGAGCAGTACTTC	CASSWGNGGEQYF
NA	NA	TRBV6-1	TRBJ1-1	TGTGCCAGCACTCCCGGGCGTCGGAACACTGAAGCTTTCTTT	CASTPGRRNTEAFF
TRBD1	few	TRBV5-1	TRBJ2-1	TGCGCCAGCAGCCCCGGACAGGACATCAATGAGCAGTTCTTC	CASSPGQDINEQFF
NA	few	TRBV6-2/TRBV6-3	TRBJ1-1	TGTGCCAGCAGTTCACAAAGGGTGAACACTGAAGCTTTCTTT	CASSSQRVNTEAFF
NA	NA	TRBV7-2	TRBJ2-7	TGTGCCAGCAGCTTAGGGGGAACAAACACCTACGAGCAGTACTTC	CASSLGGTNTYEQYF
NA	NA	TRBV29-1	TRBJ2-1	TGCAGCGTTGGTGCTCAATCCTACAATGAGCAGTTCTTC	CSVGAQSYNEQFF
NA	few	TRBV6-1	TRBJ1-2	TGTGCCAGCAGCCCAGGGTCGAACTATGGCTACACCTTC	CASSPGSNYGYTF
TRBD2	many	TRBV5-1	TRBJ2-7	TGCGCCAGCAGCTTGGTATTAGCGGGAGCCTACGAGCAGTACTTC	CASSLVLAGAYEQYF
NA	NA	TRBV12-5	TRBJ2-1	TGTGCTAGTGGTTTACCAAATGAGCAGTTCTTC	CASGLPNEQFF
NA	few	TRBV15	TRBJ2-7	TGTGCCACCAGCAGAGAAGGTGAGCAGTACTTC	CATSREGEQYF
TRBD2	few	TRBV9	TRBJ2-3	TGTGCCAGCAGCGAGGGACTAGCTCAGTTCACAGATACGCAGTATTTT	CASSEGLAQFTDTQYF
NA	many	TRBV3-1	TRBJ2-3	TGTGCCAGCAGCCAAGATGGAAGTTCAACGCAGTATTTT	CASSQDGSSTQYF
NA	many	TRBV20-1	TRBJ2-7	TGCAGTGCCGCTCTGACTACCTCCTACGAGCAGTACTTC	CSAALTTSYEQYF
NA	few	TRBV5-1	TRBJ2-7	TGCGCCAGCAGCCAAGACTGGACCGGGGGTCCGGGCGAGCAGTACTTC	CASSQDWTGGPGEQYF
NA	few	TRBV20-1	TRBJ2-5	TGCAGTGCAAACCGGAATGCGGGCCGAGAGACCCAGTACTTC	CSANRNAGRETQYF
NA	few	TRBV10-1	TRBJ2-2	TGCGCCAGCAGTGAGGGGGGAGTCCCCGGGGAGCTGTTTTTT	CASSEGGVPGELFF
TRBD2	many	TRBV5-1	TRBJ2-2	TGCGCCAGCAGGGGACTAGCGGGCACCGGGGAGCTGTTTTTT	CASRGLAGTGELFF
TRBD2	few	TRBV6-5	TRBJ2-1	TGTGCCAGCAGATATCCGGGGCTAGCGGGAGACAATGAGCAGTTCTTC	CASRYPGLAGDNEQFF
TRBD2	few	TRBV3-1	TRBJ2-1	TGTGCCAGCAGCCCGGGTAGCGGGCCGTACAATGAGCAGTTCTTC	CASSPGSGPYNEQFF
NA	few	TRBV14	TRBJ2-1	TGTGCCAGCAGCCAAGAATCTAGCGTCACCTACAATGAGCAGTTCTTC	CASSQESSVTYNEQFF
NA	few	TRBV7-2	TRBJ2-1	TGTGCCAGCAGCTCGCGGCCTAGCCATGAGCAGTTCTTC	CASSSRPSHEQFF
TRBD2	NA	TRBV9	TRBJ2-5	TGTGCCAGCAGCGTTAATCCAGCGGGAGACGAAGAGACCCAGTACTTC	CASSVNPAGDEETQYF
TRBD1	few	TRBV20-1	TRBJ2-3	TGCAGTGCTAGCCCAACCACCAAGGGGGCTTTCACAGATACGCAGTATTTT	CSASPTTKGAFTDTQYF
TRBD2	NA	TRBV2	TRBJ2-1	TGTGCCCGCCGTAGCGGGAGGGCCGGTAATGAGCAGTTCTTC	CARRSGRAGNEQFF
NA	few	TRBV10-2	TRBJ1-5	TGCGCCAGCACCATGGACGGTTATCAGCCCCAGCATTTT	CASTMDGYQPQHF
TRBD1	few	TRBV20-1	TRBJ1-5	TGCAGTGCTAGTGACAGGGGCAATCAGCCCCAGCATTTT	CSASDRGNQPQHF
NA	few	TRBV18	TRBJ2-5	TGTGCCAGCTCACCACCCAGGCTACAAGAGACCCAGTACTTC	CASSPPRLQETQYF
TRBD2	few	TRBV24-1	TRBJ2-1	TGTGCCACCAGTGCTTCGGGACTAGCGGGATCTCGATCCTACAATGAGCAGTTCTTC	CATSASGLAGSRSYNEQFF
NA	NA	TRBV6-2/TRBV6-3	TRBJ1-1	TGTGCCAGCAGATCGAACACTGAAGCTTTCTTT	CASRSNTEAFF
NA	NA	TRBV29-1	TRBJ2-1	TGCAGCGTTGAACGGGGTGCCAATGAGCAGTTCTTC	CSVERGANEQFF
NA	NA	TRBV28	TRBJ2-5	TGTGCCAGCAGTTTCCCAGGCGGGGTAGTGGGAGAGACCCAGTACTTC	CASSFPGGVVGETQYF